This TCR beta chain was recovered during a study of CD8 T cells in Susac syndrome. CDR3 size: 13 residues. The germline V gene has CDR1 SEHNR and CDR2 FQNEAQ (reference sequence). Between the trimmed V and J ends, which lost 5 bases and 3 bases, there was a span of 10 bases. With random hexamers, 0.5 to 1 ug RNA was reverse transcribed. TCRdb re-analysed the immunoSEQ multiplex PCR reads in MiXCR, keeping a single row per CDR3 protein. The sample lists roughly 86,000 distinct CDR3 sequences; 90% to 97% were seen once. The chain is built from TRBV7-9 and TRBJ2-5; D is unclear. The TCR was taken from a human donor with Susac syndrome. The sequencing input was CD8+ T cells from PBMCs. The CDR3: CASSPSDKETQYF. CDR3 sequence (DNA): TGTGCCAGCAGCCCGAGCGACAAAGAGACCCAGTACTTC.